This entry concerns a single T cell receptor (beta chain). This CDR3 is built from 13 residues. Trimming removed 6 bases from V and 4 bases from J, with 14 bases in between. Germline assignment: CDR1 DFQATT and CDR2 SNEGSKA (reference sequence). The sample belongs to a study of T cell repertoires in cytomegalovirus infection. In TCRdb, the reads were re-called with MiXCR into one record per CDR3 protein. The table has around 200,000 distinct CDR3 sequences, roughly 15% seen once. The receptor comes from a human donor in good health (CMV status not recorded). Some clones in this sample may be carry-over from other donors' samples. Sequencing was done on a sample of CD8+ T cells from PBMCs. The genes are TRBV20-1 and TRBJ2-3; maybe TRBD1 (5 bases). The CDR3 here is CSAPFRAPDTQYF. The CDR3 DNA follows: TGCAGTGCCCCCTTCAGGGCCCCAGATACGCAGTATTTT.